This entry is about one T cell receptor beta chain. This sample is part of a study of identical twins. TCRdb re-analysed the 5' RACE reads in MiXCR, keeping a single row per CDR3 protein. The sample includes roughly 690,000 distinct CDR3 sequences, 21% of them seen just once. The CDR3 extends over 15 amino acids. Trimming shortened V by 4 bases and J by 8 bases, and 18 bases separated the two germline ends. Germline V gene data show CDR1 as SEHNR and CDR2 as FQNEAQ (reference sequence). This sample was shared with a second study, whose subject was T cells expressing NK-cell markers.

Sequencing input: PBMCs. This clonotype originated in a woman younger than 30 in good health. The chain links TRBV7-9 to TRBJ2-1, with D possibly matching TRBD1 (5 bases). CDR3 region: CASSSRGSSFHEQFF. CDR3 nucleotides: TGTGCCAGCAGCTCAAGGGGTTCCTCGTTTCATGAGCAGTTCTTC.